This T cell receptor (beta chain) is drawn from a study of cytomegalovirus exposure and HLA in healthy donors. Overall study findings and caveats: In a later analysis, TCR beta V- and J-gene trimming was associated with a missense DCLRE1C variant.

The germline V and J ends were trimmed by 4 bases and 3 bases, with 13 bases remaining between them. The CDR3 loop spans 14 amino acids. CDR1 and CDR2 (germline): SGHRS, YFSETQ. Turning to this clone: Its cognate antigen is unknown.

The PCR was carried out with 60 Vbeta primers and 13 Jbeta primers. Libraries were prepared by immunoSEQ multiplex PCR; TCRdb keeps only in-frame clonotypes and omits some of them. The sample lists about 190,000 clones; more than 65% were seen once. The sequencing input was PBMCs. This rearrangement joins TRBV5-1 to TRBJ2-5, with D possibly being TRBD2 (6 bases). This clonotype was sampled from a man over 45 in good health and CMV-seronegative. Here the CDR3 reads CASSPWRGKETQYF. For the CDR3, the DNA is TGCGCCAGCAGCCCCTGGCGGGGTAAAGAGACCCAGTACTTC.